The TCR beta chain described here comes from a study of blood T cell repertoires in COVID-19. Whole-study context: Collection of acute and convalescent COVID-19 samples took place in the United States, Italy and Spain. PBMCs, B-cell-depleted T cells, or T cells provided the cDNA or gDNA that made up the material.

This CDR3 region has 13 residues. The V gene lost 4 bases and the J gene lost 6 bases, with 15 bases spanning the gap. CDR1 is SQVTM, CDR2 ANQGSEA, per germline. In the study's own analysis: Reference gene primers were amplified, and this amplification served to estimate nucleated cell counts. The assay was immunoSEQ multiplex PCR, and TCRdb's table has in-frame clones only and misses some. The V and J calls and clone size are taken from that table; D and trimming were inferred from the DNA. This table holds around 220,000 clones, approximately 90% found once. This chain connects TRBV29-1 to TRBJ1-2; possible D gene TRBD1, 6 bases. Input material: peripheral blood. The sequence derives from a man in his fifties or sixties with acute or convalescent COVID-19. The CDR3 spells CSVGGGPQDGYTF. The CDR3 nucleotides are TGCAGCGTTGGGGGGGGCCCCCAGGATGGCTACACCTTC.